These T cell receptor beta chains were read from a single sample in a study of shared clonotypes between healthy human individuals. Some clones are missing from TCRdb's copy, which holds only in-frame ones; the method was immunoSEQ multiplex PCR. This sample carries 850,000 to 1,200,000 clones, roughly 80% of them seen once, and the ten largest clones take about 1.5%. Material: memory CD4+ T cells sorted from blood. The receptors come from a man aged 18 to 30 in good health. The CDR3 runs from the conserved cysteine through the conserved F or W. The order of the fields is J gene, clone size, D gene, V gene, CDR3 length, CDR3 DNA, CDR3 protein. A D gene is named only where the DNA matches it firmly. A row's size may be missing; if present it is once, few, many or a size class.

>TRBJ2-3|-|-|TRBV5-1|14
TGCGCCAGCAGCCACCCTACTAGCACAGATACGCAGTATTTT
CASSHPTSTDTQYF
>TRBJ2-5|-|-|TRBV5-1|12
TGCGCCAGCAGCTTGGGGCAAGAGACCCAGTACTTC
CASSLGQETQYF
>TRBJ2-5|-|TRBD1|TRBV29-1|13
TGCAGCGGGGCCGGGACAGGGACGGAGACCCAGTACTTC
CSGAGTGTETQYF
>TRBJ1-3|-|-|TRBV15|16
TGTGCCACCGTCTCGGGGGAAAGAAGGGCTGGAAACACCATATATTTT
CATVSGERRAGNTIYF
>TRBJ1-2|once|TRBD1|TRBV2|15
TGTGCCAGCAGCCGGGACAGTATATGGGGCTATGGCTACACCTTC
CASSRDSIWGYGYTF
>TRBJ2-1|-|TRBD1|TRBV27|15
TGTGCCAGCAGTTCGTCCGGGACAGGGTACAATGAGCAGTTCTTC
CASSSSGTGYNEQFF
>TRBJ2-7|few|TRBD1|TRBV7-9|18
TGTGCCAGCAGCCCAGGGACAGGCGGTTGGGCGGGAACCTACGAGCAGTACTTC
CASSPGTGGWAGTYEQYF
>TRBJ1-2|-|-|TRBV2|13
TGTGCCAGCAGTGAAGGCCGGGGAGCTGGCTACACCTTC
CASSEGRGAGYTF
>TRBJ1-3|many|-|TRBV7-9|15
TGTGCCAGCAGCTTAATGGCAAGCTCTGGAAACACCATATATTTT
CASSLMASSGNTIYF
>TRBJ2-3|-|-|TRBV7-9|14
TGTGCCAGCAGCTGGGGACTCTCCACAGATACGCAGTATTTT
CASSWGLSTDTQYF
>TRBJ2-1|-|TRBD2|TRBV18|15
TGTGCCAGCTCACCTCGACTAGCGGGGGGTGGTGAGCAGTTCTTC
CASSPRLAGGGEQFF
>TRBJ1-1|-|-|TRBV30|11
TGTGCCTGGACAGTGAACACTGAAGCTTTCTTT
CAWTVNTEAFF
>TRBJ2-7|-|TRBD1|TRBV13|14
TGTGCCAGCAGCAACGGACAGGGGGCCTACGAGCAGTACTTC
CASSNGQGAYEQYF
>TRBJ1-1|-|-|TRBV7-9|16
TGTGCCAGCAGCTCTCCGGGTGAAGGGGAGAACACTGAAGCTTTCTTT
CASSSPGEGENTEAFF
>TRBJ2-7|-|-|TRBV2|11
TGTGCCAGCAGTGCCTTGGAGGAGCAGTACTTC
CASSALEEQYF
>TRBJ2-3|-|TRBD2|TRBV4-3|15
TGCGCCAGCAGCCTGTCTAGCGGGAACACAGATACGCAGTATTTT
CASSLSSGNTDTQYF
>TRBJ2-3|-|TRBD2|TRBV9|16
TGTGCCAGCAGCCCAGTCGGGCGGGGGGGCGTTGATACGCAGTATTTT
CASSPVGRGGVDTQYF
>TRBJ1-2|-|-|TRBV6-1|15
TGTGCCAGCAGTGTGGGTCTCCGGACAGTCTATGGCTACACCTTC
CASSVGLRTVYGYTF
>TRBJ1-1|-|-|TRBV19|15
TGTGCCAGTAGTCCGTTAGGGCAGGGAGACACTGAAGCTTTCTTT
CASSPLGQGDTEAFF
>TRBJ2-5|-|-|TRBV5-1|14
TGCGCCAGCAGCTTGGCCGGCGGGGCAGAGACCCAGTACTTC
CASSLAGGAETQYF
>TRBJ1-2|-|-|TRBV20-1|9
TGCAGTGCTACCCACAGGGACACCTTC
CSATHRDTF
>TRBJ1-6|-|-|TRBV27|13
TGTGCCAGCAAGGACAGCTATAATTCACCCCTCCACTTT
CASKDSYNSPLHF
>TRBJ2-1|-|TRBD2|TRBV19|17
TGTGCCAGCTCTTTAGCGGGAGGGCCAAGATCGTACAATGAGCAGTTCTTC
CASSLAGGPRSYNEQFF
>TRBJ2-7|-|-|TRBV11-1|13
TGTGCCAGCAGCTTAAGAGTGGGGGATTGGCAGTACTTC
CASSLRVGDWQYF
>TRBJ2-7|-|-|TRBV7-9|18
TGTGCCAGCAGCTTACCCCAGTCGAGGGGGACGAGCTCCTACGAGCAGTACTTC
CASSLPQSRGTSSYEQYF
>TRBJ2-5|-|TRBD1|TRBV7-9|14
TGTGCCAGCAGCCCACAGGGGAACCAAGAGACCCAGTACTTC
CASSPQGNQETQYF
>TRBJ2-7|-|TRBD2|TRBV5-5|15
TGTGCCAGCAGAACCGGGACTAGCGGGATCTACGAGCAGTACTTC
CASRTGTSGIYEQYF
>TRBJ2-7|few|TRBD2|TRBV6-5|14
TGTGCCAGCAGTTACAGCGGAGGCGGGAGCGAGCAGTACTTC
CASSYSGGGSEQYF
>TRBJ1-5|-|-|TRBV29-1|14
TGCAGCGTCGCCGGGACGAATAGCAATCAGCCCCAGCATTTT
CSVAGTNSNQPQHF
>TRBJ1-4|once|-|TRBV4-2|15
TGTGCCAGCAGCCAAGATGTTCAGGGCTCGGAAAAACTGTTTTTT
CASSQDVQGSEKLFF
>TRBJ1-1|-|-|TRBV20-1|11
TGCAGTGCTAGAGCAGGGGCTGAAGCTTTCTTT
CSARAGAEAFF
>TRBJ2-7|-|-|TRBV4-3|18
TGCGCCAGCAGCCAGATGACCAGTACGGGCGGAAACTCCTACGAGCAGTACTTC
CASSQMTSTGGNSYEQYF
>TRBJ2-7|-|TRBD2|TRBV2|15
TGTGCCAGCAGTCAAACCCCCGGGCGGGAGAGCGAGCAGTACTTC
CASSQTPGRESEQYF
>TRBJ2-7|once|TRBD2|TRBV18|13
TGTGCCAGCTCACCTGCTAGCGGCTACGAGCAGTACTTC
CASSPASGYEQYF
>TRBJ1-2|-|-|TRBV2|12
TGTGCCAGCAGTGGGCAGGGTGGGGGCTACACCTTC
CASSGQGGGYTF
>TRBJ2-7|-|TRBD1|TRBV30|13
TGTGCCTGGAGTGTTAAGGGGGCCGACGAGCAGTACTTC
CAWSVKGADEQYF
>TRBJ2-7|-|-|TRBV25-1|12
TGTGCCAGCAGCAGGGTCGGGTACGAGCAGTACTTC
CASSRVGYEQYF
>TRBJ2-4|-|-|TRBV15|16
TGTGCCACCAGCAGAGAAGGAGGGTTTTCAAAAAACATTCAGTACTTC
CATSREGGFSKNIQYF
>TRBJ2-2|-|TRBD2|TRBV11-3|17
TGTGCCAGCAGTGGGTTTTGGACTAGCGGGGGACCCGGGGAGCTGTTTTTT
CASSGFWTSGGPGELFF
>TRBJ2-3|-|-|TRBV10-3|15
TGTGCCATCAGTGAGTTGGTCGGGAGCACAGATACGCAGTATTTT
CAISELVGSTDTQYF
>TRBJ2-3|once|-|TRBV7-9|15
TGTGCCAGCGGCGACGGCGGCCCTAGCACAGATACGCAGTATTTT
CASGDGGPSTDTQYF
>TRBJ2-2|-|TRBD1|TRBV10-1|14
TGCGCCAGCAGCGACTCAGGGGGCACCGGGGAGCTGTTTTTT
CASSDSGGTGELFF